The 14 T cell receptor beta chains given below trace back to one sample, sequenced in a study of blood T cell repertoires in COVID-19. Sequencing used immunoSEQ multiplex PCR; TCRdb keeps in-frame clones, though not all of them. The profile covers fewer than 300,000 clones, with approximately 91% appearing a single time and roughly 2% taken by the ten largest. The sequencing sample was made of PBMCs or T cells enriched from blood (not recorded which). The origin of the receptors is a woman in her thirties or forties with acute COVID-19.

This chain's CDR3 is CASSFMRLAGPNEQFF. CDR3 bases: TGTGCCAGCAGTTTTATGAGACTAGCGGGGCCCAATGAGCAGTTCTTC. The gene calls are TRBV27 and TRBJ2-1; 11 nucleotides align to TRBD2. The V segment lost 3 bases and the J segment 6 bases; nucleotides outside the gene matches: 7. The CDR3 sequence is 16 residues long. The germline V gene has CDR1 MNHEY and CDR2 SMNVEV (reference sequence).

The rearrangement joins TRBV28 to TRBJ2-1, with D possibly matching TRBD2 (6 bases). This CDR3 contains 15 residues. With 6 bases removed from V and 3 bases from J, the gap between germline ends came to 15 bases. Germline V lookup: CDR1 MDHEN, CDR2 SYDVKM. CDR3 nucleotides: TGTGCCAGCAGGAAACTCCGACTAGTCTACAATGAGCAGTTCTTC. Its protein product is CASRKLRLVYNEQFF.

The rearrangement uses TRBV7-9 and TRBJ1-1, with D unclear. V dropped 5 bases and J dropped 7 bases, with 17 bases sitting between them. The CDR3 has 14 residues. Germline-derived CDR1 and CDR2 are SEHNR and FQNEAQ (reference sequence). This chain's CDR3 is CASSPLGTRSEAFF. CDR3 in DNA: TGTGCCAGCAGCCCCCTGGGCACTCGAAGTGAAGCTTTCTTT.

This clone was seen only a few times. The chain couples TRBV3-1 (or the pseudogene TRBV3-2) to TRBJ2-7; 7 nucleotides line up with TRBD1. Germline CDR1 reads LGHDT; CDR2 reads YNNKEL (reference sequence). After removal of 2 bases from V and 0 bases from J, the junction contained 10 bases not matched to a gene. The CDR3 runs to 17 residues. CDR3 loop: CASSQRSQGLLSYEQYF. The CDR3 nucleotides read TGTGCCAGCAGCCAACGGTCACAGGGGCTCCTCTCCTACGAGCAGTACTTC.

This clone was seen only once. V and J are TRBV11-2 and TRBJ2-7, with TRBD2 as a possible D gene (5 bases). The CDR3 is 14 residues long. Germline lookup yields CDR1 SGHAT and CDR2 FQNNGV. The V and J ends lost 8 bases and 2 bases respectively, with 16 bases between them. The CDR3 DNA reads TGTGCCAGCCGGGGAGAGGGCGAGGCCTACGAGCAGTACTTC. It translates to CASRGEGEAYEQYF.

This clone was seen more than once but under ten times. This CDR3 reads CASSQGVNTGELFF. CDR3 coding DNA: TGTGCCAGCTCTCAGGGGGTGAACACCGGGGAGCTGTTTTTT. The chain carries TRBV18 and TRBJ2-2; TRBD1 agrees at 7 bases. CDR3 length equals 14 residues. Germline V gene data show CDR1 as KGHSH and CDR2 as LQKENI. V shed 6 bases and J 1 base; nucleotides not matched to a gene: 2.

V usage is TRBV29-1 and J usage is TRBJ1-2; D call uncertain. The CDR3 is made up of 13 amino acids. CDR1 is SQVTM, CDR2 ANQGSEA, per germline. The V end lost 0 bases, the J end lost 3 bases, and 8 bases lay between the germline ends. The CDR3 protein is CSVEDRVDYGYTF. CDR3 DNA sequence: TGCAGCGTTGAAGATCGGGTAGACTATGGCTACACCTTC. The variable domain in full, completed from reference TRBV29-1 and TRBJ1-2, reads SAVISQKPSRDICQRGTSLTIQCQVDSQVTMMFWYRQQPGQSLTLIATANQGSEATYESGFVIDKFPISRPNLTFSTLTVSNMSPEDSSIYLCSVEDRVDYGYTFGSGTRLTVV.

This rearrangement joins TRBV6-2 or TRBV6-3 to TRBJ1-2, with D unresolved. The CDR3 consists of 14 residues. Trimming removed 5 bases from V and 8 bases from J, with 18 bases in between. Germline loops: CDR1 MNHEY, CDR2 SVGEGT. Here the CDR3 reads CASSLLGRALGYTF. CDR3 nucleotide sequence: TGTGCCAGCAGTCTTCTCGGGAGGGCGTTGGGCTACACCTTC.

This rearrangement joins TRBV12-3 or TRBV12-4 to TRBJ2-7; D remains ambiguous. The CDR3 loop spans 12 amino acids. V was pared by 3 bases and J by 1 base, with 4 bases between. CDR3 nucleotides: TGTGCCAGCAGTTTCATGTCCTACGAGCAGTACTTC. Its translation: CASSFMSYEQYF.

The CDR3 DNA follows: TGCGCCAGCAGTCAATCGAGACAGGGTAGCAATCAGCCCCAGCATTTT. Encoded protein: CASSQSRQGSNQPQHF. This chain links TRBV23-1 with TRBJ1-5; 7 bases are a match to TRBD1. TRBV23-1 belongs to the ORF category, with a function that is uncertain. V gave up 0 bases and J gave up 0 bases; unmatched junction bases: 2. The CDR3 totals 16 residues.

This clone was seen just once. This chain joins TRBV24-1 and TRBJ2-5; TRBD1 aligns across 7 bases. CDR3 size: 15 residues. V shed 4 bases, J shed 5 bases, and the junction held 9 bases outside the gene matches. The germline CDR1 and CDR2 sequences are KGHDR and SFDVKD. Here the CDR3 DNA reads TGTGCCACCAGTGAAGGGGGCGCGAGTGTGGAGACCCAGTACTTC. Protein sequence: CATSEGGASVETQYF.

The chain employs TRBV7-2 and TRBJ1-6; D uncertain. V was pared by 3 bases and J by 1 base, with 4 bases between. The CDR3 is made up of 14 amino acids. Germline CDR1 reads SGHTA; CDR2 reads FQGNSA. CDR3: CASSFISYNSPLHF. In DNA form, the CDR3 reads TGTGCCAGCAGCTTTATTTCCTATAATTCACCCCTCCACTTT.

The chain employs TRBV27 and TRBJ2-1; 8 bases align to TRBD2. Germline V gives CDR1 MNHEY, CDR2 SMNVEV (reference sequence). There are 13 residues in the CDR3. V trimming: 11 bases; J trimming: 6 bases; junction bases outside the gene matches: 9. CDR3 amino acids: CASSPGGANEQFF. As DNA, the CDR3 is TGTGCCTCCTCCCCGGGGGGGGCCAATGAGCAGTTCTTC.

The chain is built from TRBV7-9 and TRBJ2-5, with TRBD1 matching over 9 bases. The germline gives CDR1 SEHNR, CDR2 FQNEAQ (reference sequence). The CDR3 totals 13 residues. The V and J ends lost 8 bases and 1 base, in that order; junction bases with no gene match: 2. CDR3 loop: CASGTGIQETQYF. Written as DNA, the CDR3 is TGTGCCAGCGGGACAGGGATCCAAGAGACCCAGTACTTC.